Presented here are 30 T cell receptor beta chains from one specimen sequenced in a study of radiation and T cells in renal cell carcinoma. Time point described: blood 4 weeks post-SBRT, at nephrectomy. The treatment was: 15 Gy SBRT to primary tumor, nephrectomy 4 weeks later. The table came from immunoSEQ multiplex PCR; TCRdb's copy has only in-frame clones and leaves some out. The sample consists of 120,000 to 150,000 clones, 65% to 90% of them appearing once. The specimen comprised blood, sampled from a patient whose treatment included radiotherapy and nephrectomy. These receptors were taken from a woman aged 45-65 years with renal cell carcinoma.

In this sample, this clone turned up once. The rearrangement joins TRBV1 to TRBJ2-7; the D segment call TRBD2 is taken from the table without a DNA check. TRBV1 has pseudogene status. The CDR3 loop spans 16 amino acids. The CDR3 loop is CTSSQVSSSPGGEQYF. In DNA, the CDR3 is TGCACCAGCAGCCAAGTATCGTCCAGCCCGGGGGGAGAGCAGTACTTC.

This clone was found a few times. The chain employs TRBV15 and TRBJ1-1; D uncertain. V was shortened by 0 bases and J by 6 bases, with 5 bases between the two germline ends. Germline V lookup: CDR1 LNHNV, CDR2 YYDKDF (reference sequence). The CDR3 covers 12 residues. The CDR3: CATSRDSSEAFF. As DNA, the CDR3 is TGTGCCACCAGCAGAGATTCTTCTGAAGCTTTCTTT.

This rearrangement joins TRBV7-2 to TRBJ2-6, with 7 bases fitting TRBD1. The J segment lost 1 base and the V segment lost 4 bases, leaving 7 bases of the junction unmatched. CDR3 size: 17 residues. Looked up from germline, CDR1 is SGHTA and CDR2 is FQGNSA. CDR3 coding DNA: TGTGCCAGCAGCTCAAGGGTACAGGGGTCTGGGGCCAACGTCCTGACTTTC. Its translation: CASSSRVQGSGANVLTF. Variable domain in full (rest from reference TRBV7-2 and TRBJ2-6): GAGVSQSPSNKVTEKGKDVELRCDPISGHTALYWYRQSLGQGLEFLIYFQGNSAPDKSGLPSDRFSAERTGGSVSTLTIQRTQQEDSAVYLCASSSRVQGSGANVLTFGAGSRLTVL.

This chain joins TRBV10-3 and TRBJ1-3; tentative D call: TRBD1 (6 bases). Germline V gene sequence: CDR1 ENHRY, CDR2 SYGVKD. There are 16 residues in the CDR3. With 10 bases removed from V and 0 bases from J, the gap between germline ends came to 19 bases. CDR3 nucleotide sequence: TGTGCCACGGTCCTGACAGGCGCGTTCTCTGGAAACACCATATATTTT. Translating it yields CATVLTGAFSGNTIYF.

This clone showed up just a few times. J is TRBJ1-1 and V is TRBV7-2, with D uncertain. Trimming cost V 0 bases and J 7 bases, with 3 bases left between them. Looked up from germline, CDR1 is SGHTA and CDR2 is FQGNSA. The CDR3 covers 11 residues. Here the CDR3 DNA reads TGTGCCAGCAGCTTAGCAATTGAAGCTTTCTTT. This codes for CASSLAIEAFF.

The chain combines TRBV19 with TRBJ2-1; D might be TRBD1 or TRBD2, each matching 6 bases. The V end was cut by 3 bases, the J end by 0 bases, with 12 bases between. Germline CDR1 and CDR2: LNHDA and SQIVND (reference sequence). The CDR3 covers 16 residues. The CDR3 here is CASSMAGGLSYNEQFF. The CDR3, as DNA: TGTGCCAGTAGTATGGCCGGGGGCCTCTCCTACAATGAGCAGTTCTTC.

The chain couples TRBV19 to TRBJ2-7, with 16 bases fitting TRBD2. With 6 bases clipped from V and 2 bases from J, the junction kept 4 bases outside the gene matches. The germline V gene has CDR1 LNHDA and CDR2 SQIVND (reference sequence). The CDR3 has 16 residues. The CDR3 region is CASSPGTSGRAYEQYF. In nucleotides, the CDR3 is TGTGCCAGTAGCCCCGGGACTAGCGGGAGGGCCTACGAGCAGTACTTC. The full variable domain, its missing parts supplied by reference TRBV19 and TRBJ2-7, is DGGITQSPKYLFRKEGQNVTLSCEQNLNHDAMYWYRQDPGQGLRLIYYSQIVNDFQKGDIAEGYSVSREKKESFPLTVTSAQKNPTAFYLCASSPGTSGRAYEQYFGPGTRLTVT.

This chain links TRBV5-1 with TRBJ1-1, with D unclear. Trimming took off 0 bases at V and 1 base at J, with 7 bases between the two ends. Germline lookup yields CDR1 SGHRS and CDR2 YFSETQ. The CDR3 has 14 amino acids. DNA of the CDR3: TGCGCCAGCAGCTTGGACGAGGCGAACACTGAAGCTTTCTTT. Its protein is CASSLDEANTEAFF.

Only a few counts were recorded for this clone. The chain recombines TRBV4-3 with TRBJ1-2, with TRBD1 as a possible D gene (6 bases). Germline CDR1 is LGHNA and CDR2 is YSLEER. The ends were cut back, 1 base at V and 4 bases at J, with 13 bases in the middle. CDR3 length: 15 amino acids. The CDR3 nucleotides are TGCGCCAGCAGCCAAGGAACAGGGTTCCTCTATGGCTACACCTTC. Its translation: CASSQGTGFLYGYTF.

The chain carries TRBV9 and TRBJ1-4; D gene ambiguous. Germline CDR1 SGDLS, CDR2 YYNGEE. The CDR3 covers 15 residues. Deletions cut 4 bases from V and 0 bases from J, with 10 bases between. CDR3 nucleotide sequence: TGTGCCAGCAGCCCGAGAGATGCAACTAATGAAAAACTGTTTTTT. Its translation: CASSPRDATNEKLFF.

This clone was recorded many times. V gene TRBV20-1 combines with J gene TRBJ2-4, with D tentatively TRBD1 (5 bases). V lost 5 bases, J lost 15 bases, and 17 bases lay in between. The CDR3 runs to 11 residues. Germline lookup yields CDR1 DFQATT and CDR2 SNEGSKA (reference sequence). Written as DNA, the CDR3 is TGCAGTGCTGAGCAGGGAAGCAATCGGTACTTC. Translating gives CSAEQGSNRYF.

The V call is TRBV5-1, the J call TRBJ1-6, with 12 bases matching TRBD1. Looked up from germline, CDR1 is SGHRS and CDR2 is YFSETQ. The CDR3 runs 16 residues. After removal of 4 bases from V and 7 bases from J, the junction contained 6 bases not matched to a gene. CDR3 sequence reads: CASSPGQGASNSPLHF. The CDR3, as DNA: TGCGCCAGCAGCCCGGGACAGGGGGCCTCGAATTCACCCCTCCACTTT.

This sequence joins TRBV19 and TRBJ1-4; tentatively, D is TRBD1 (5 bases). V was pared by 3 bases and J by 8 bases, with 13 bases between. CDR1 is LNHDA, CDR2 SQIVND, per germline (reference sequence). The CDR3 has 14 amino acids. CDR3 amino acids: CASSIGHLREKLFF. CDR3 sequence (DNA): TGTGCCAGTAGTATTGGACACCTCAGGGAAAAACTGTTTTTT.

A remark on this clone: Sequence at one end of the junction differs from germline and may be a read error. The chain combines TRBV5-4 with TRBJ1-2, with 7 bases matching TRBD1. CDR1 and CDR2 (germline): SGHNT, YYREEE (reference sequence). CDR3 length: 17 residues. The CDR3: CASSQTGTEYAFYGYTF. Written as DNA, the CDR3 is TGCGCCAGCAGCCAAACCGGGACAGAGTATGCCTTCTATGGCTACACCTTC.

This chain connects TRBV7-2 to TRBJ2-3; D could derive from TRBD1 or TRBD2 (5 bases each). V was cut by 0 bases and J by 9 bases, with 19 bases left in between. In germline, CDR1 is SGHTA, CDR2 FQGNSA. The CDR3 has 16 residues. CDR3: CASSLAGNTLGDTQYF. CDR3 bases: TGTGCCAGCAGCTTAGCGGGCAATACTCTGGGGGACACGCAGTATTTT.

The chain is built from TRBV7-9 and TRBJ1-1; no definite D call. The V gene lost 8 bases and the J gene lost 1 base, with 5 bases spanning the gap. This CDR3 is built from 11 residues. From germline, CDR1 is SEHNR and CDR2 FQNEAQ (reference sequence). Here the CDR3 reads CASGGNTEAFF. The CDR3 nucleotides read TGTGCCAGCGGCGGGAACACTGAAGCTTTCTTT.

This clone came up once. This sequence joins TRBV21-1 and TRBJ2-1; the DNA was not used to check the table's D call, TRBD2. TRBV21-1 is a documented pseudogene. This CDR3 has 16 residues. In nucleotides, the CDR3 is TGTGCCAGCAGCAAGGTCCCGGGACTAGCTATCTATGAGCAGTTCTTC. This encodes CASSKVPGLAIYEQFF.

This chain connects TRBV19 to TRBJ1-2; D possibly corresponds to TRBD1 (6 bases). V lost 4 bases, J lost 0 bases, and 15 bases lay in between. This CDR3 has 16 amino acids. The germline V gene encodes CDR1 LNHDA and CDR2 SQIVND (reference sequence). Written as DNA, the CDR3 is TGTGCCAGTAGTAGGGGGGCGGCCGTGTCTAACTATGGCTACACCTTC. This gives the protein CASSRGAAVSNYGYTF. The whole variable domain, remainder taken from reference TRBV19 and TRBJ1-2, is DGGITQSPKYLFRKEGQNVTLSCEQNLNHDAMYWYRQDPGQGLRLIYYSQIVNDFQKGDIAEGYSVSREKKESFPLTVTSAQKNPTAFYLCASSRGAAVSNYGYTFGSGTRLTVV.

This clone appeared a single time. The chain's CDR3 is CASSEARGGRHQPQHF. The DNA for the CDR3 is TGTGCCAGCAGTGAAGCGCGAGGGGGCAGGCATCAGCCCCAGCATTTT. The J gene is TRBJ1-5, the V gene TRBV6-1, with 7 bases identical to TRBD1. CDR1 MNHNS and CDR2 SASEGT come from the germline V gene. The CDR3 covers 16 residues. The ends lost 0 bases at V and 5 bases at J; junction bases unmatched: 7.

This clone appeared a few times. J is TRBJ1-5 and V is TRBV6-1; maybe TRBD1 (5 bases). Germline values: CDR1 MNHNS, CDR2 SASEGT. V lost 3 bases to trimming and J lost 7 bases, with 16 bases between them. The CDR3 runs 15 residues. The CDR3 DNA follows: TGTGCCAGCAGTGAGACAGTGGTACGCCTACAGCCCCAGCATTTT. Translating gives CASSETVVRLQPQHF.

The chain is built from TRBV7-3 and TRBJ2-1; perhaps TRBD2 as D (5 bases). Germline V gene lookup returns CDR1 SGHTA and CDR2 FQGTGA. This CDR3 spans 15 amino acids. The germline V and J ends were trimmed by 2 bases and 4 bases, with 12 bases remaining between them. The CDR3 coding sequence is TGTGCCAGCAGCTTATCTCGCGGGCCTTACAATGAGCAGTTCTTC. The encoded protein is CASSLSRGPYNEQFF.

The chain uses TRBV5-1 and TRBJ2-2; TRBD2 might be the D (5 bases). The V gene lost 3 bases and the J gene lost 5 bases, with 14 bases spanning the gap. The germline V gene has CDR1 SGHRS and CDR2 YFSETQ. The CDR3 runs 15 residues. The CDR3 DNA reads TGCGCCAGCAGCTGGCGACTGCCGGGGACCGGGGAGCTGTTTTTT. It yields the protein CASSWRLPGTGELFF. The whole variable domain, filled in from reference TRBV5-1 and TRBJ2-2, reads KAGVTQTPRYLIKTRGQQVTLSCSPISGHRSVSWYQQTPGQGLQFLFEYFSETQRNKGNFPGRFSGRQFSNSRSEMNVSTLELGDSALYLCASSWRLPGTGELFFGEGSRLTVL.

This chain uses TRBV11-2 with TRBJ2-5, with 10 bases lining up with TRBD1. The germline gives CDR1 SGHAT, CDR2 FQNNGV. The CDR3 extends over 15 amino acids. V shed 5 bases and J 5 bases; nucleotides not matched to a gene: 8. The CDR3 DNA reads TGTGCCAGCAGCAACTGGGACAGGGGAGGGGAGACCCAGTACTTC. It specifies CASSNWDRGGETQYF.

This clone has only one observation. The chain recombines TRBV6-5 with TRBJ2-7, with D unresolved. V lost 0 bases, J lost 1 base, and 10 bases lay in between. Germline assignment: CDR1 MNHEY and CDR2 SVGAGI. The CDR3 consists of 15 residues. CDR3 amino acids: CASSYSLGPSYEQYF. DNA of the CDR3: TGTGCCAGCAGTTACTCATTAGGTCCATCCTACGAGCAGTACTTC.

The chain carries TRBV10-2 and TRBJ2-7; 11 bases fit TRBD2. CDR1 is WSHSY, CDR2 SAAADI, per germline. Trimming removed 0 bases from V and 3 bases from J; junction bases left unmatched: 4. The CDR3 has 16 residues. CDR3 DNA sequence: TGCGCCAGCAGTGAGTCGTGGCTAGCGGGGGGCTACGAGCAGTACTTC. Amino acid sequence: CASSESWLAGGYEQYF.

The chain has TRBV5-1 and TRBJ2-3, with 8 bases identical to TRBD2. The V segment lost 4 bases and the J segment 2 bases; nucleotides outside the gene matches: 6. The length of the CDR3 is 15 residues. CDR1 and CDR2 (germline): SGHRS, YFSETQ. The CDR3: CASSGLAGSTDTQYF. In nucleotides, the CDR3 is TGCGCCAGCAGCGGATTAGCGGGATCCACAGATACGCAGTATTTT.

This clone was detected only a few times. The V gene is TRBV7-9, the J gene TRBJ1-4; D gene uncertain. V gave up 7 bases and J gave up 12 bases, with 3 bases separating them. CDR1 is SEHNR, CDR2 FQNEAQ, per germline (reference sequence). The length of the CDR3 is 8 residues. In DNA, the CDR3 is TGTGCCAGCATTGAACTGTTTTTT. It encodes CASIELFF.

This chain joins TRBV4-2 and TRBJ2-1; maybe TRBD2 (6 bases). The CDR3 contains 15 residues. Trimming removed 1 base at V and 9 bases at J, with 16 bases between. CDR1 is LGHNA, CDR2 YNFKEQ, per germline. The CDR3 here is CASSQGRDFNIEQFF. The DNA for the CDR3 is TGTGCCAGCAGCCAAGGCCGGGACTTTAACATTGAGCAGTTCTTC.

The chain uses TRBV7-9 and TRBJ2-1; D perhaps matches TRBD2 (5 bases). The CDR3 extends over 12 amino acids. Germline values: CDR1 SEHNR, CDR2 FQNEAQ (reference sequence). V was clipped by 5 bases and J by 8 bases, with 10 bases between them. The CDR3 coding sequence is TGTGCCAGCAGCATTAGCGTCGATGAGCAGTTCTTC. It codes for CASSISVDEQFF.

The chain combines TRBV2 with TRBJ1-6; no firm D call. The V gene's germline CDR1 is SNHLY and CDR2 FYNNEI. This CDR3 has 12 amino acids. V was cut by 2 bases and J by 11 bases, with 7 bases left in between. The chain's CDR3 is CASSETGTPLHF. As DNA, the CDR3 is TGTGCCAGCAGTGAAACGGGAACACCCCTCCACTTT.